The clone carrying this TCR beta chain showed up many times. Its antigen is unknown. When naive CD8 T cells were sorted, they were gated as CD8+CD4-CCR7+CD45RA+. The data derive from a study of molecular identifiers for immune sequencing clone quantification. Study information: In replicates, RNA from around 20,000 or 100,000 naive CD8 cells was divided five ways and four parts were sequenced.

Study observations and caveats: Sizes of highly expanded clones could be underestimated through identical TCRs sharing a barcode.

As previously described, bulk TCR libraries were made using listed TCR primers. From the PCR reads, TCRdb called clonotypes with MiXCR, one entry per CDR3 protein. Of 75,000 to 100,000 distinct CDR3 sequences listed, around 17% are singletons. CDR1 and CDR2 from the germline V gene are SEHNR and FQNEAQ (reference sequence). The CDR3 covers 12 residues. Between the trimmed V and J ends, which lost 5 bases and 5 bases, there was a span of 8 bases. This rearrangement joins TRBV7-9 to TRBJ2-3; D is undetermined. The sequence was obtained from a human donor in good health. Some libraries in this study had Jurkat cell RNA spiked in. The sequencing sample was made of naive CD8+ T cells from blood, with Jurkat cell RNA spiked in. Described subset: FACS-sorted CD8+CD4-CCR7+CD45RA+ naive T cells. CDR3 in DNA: TGTGCCAGCAGCCCACTAAGAGATACGCAGTATTTT. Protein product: CASSPLRDTQYF. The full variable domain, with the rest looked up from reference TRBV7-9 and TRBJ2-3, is DTGVSQNPRHKITKRGQNVTFRCDPISEHNRLYWYRQTLGQGPEFLTYFQNEAQLEKSRLLSDRFSAERPKGSFSTLEIQRTEQGDSAMYLCASSPLRDTQYFGPGTRLTVL.